This passage covers 24 T cell receptor beta chains from one sample sequenced in a study of identical twins. TCRdb reprocessed the 5' RACE reads with MiXCR, giving one entry per CDR3 protein. The sample consists of roughly 720,000 distinct CDR3 sequences, over 15% of them appearing once. These data were also reused for a study on T cells expressing NK-cell markers.

What was sequenced was PBMCs. These receptors were taken from a young woman in good health.

This clonotype was counted between two and nine times. The chain couples TRBV20-1 to TRBJ2-5; TRBD2 aligns across 11 bases. V trimming: 5 bases; J trimming: 4 bases; junction bases outside the gene matches: 6. Germline V gene data show CDR1 as DFQATT and CDR2 as SNEGSKA (reference sequence). CDR3 length: 14 residues. As DNA, the CDR3 is TGCAGTGCTTATAGCGGGGGGGGTTCAGAGACCCAGTACTTC. As protein: CSAYSGGGSETQYF.

This clonotype was detected only a few times. The gene calls are TRBV29-1 and TRBJ1-1; 10 bases are shared with TRBD1. The CDR3 totals 13 residues. V was clipped by 4 bases and J by 4 bases; unmatched bases: 3. CDR1 and CDR2 from the germline V gene are SQVTM and ANQGSEA. The DNA for the CDR3 is TGCAGCGTTGGGGACAGGGGAACCACTGAAGCTTTCTTT. Its translation: CSVGDRGTTEAFF.

The rearrangement links TRBV25-1 to TRBJ2-1; TRBD2 matches at 9 bases. The CDR3 length is 12 residues. V was clipped by 6 bases and J by 8 bases; unmatched bases: 2. CDR1 is MGHDK, CDR2 SYGVNS, per germline. CDR3 nucleotides: TGTGCCAGCAGAGAGCGGGGGGATGAGCAGTTCTTC. Residues: CASRERGDEQFF.

This chain links TRBV5-1 with TRBJ2-4, with 8 bases matching TRBD1. The CDR3 is made up of 17 amino acids. Trimming took 4 bases from V and 2 from J; bases not matched to a gene: 11. The germline V gene has CDR1 SGHRS and CDR2 YFSETQ. The CDR3 DNA reads as TGCGCCAGCAGCACAAACTGGACAGGGCAGTCCAAAAACATTCAGTACTTC. This sequence encodes CASSTNWTGQSKNIQYF.

This clonotype has more than one count but fewer than ten. J is TRBJ2-2 and V is TRBV20-1; D is uncertain. With 6 bases removed from V and 6 bases from J, the gap between germline ends came to 8 bases. Germline CDR1 is DFQATT and CDR2 is SNEGSKA (reference sequence). There are 11 residues in the CDR3. In DNA form, the CDR3 reads TGCAGTGCCCCAGAGGCCGGGGAGCTGTTTTTT. Residues: CSAPEAGELFF.

In its sample, this clonotype was seen a few times. V and J are TRBV9 and TRBJ1-6; weak D call: TRBD1 (6 bases). The CDR3 is made up of 14 amino acids. Germline CDR1 and CDR2: SGDLS and YYNGEE. V was cut by 4 bases and J by 8 bases, with 13 bases left in between. The CDR3: CASSITGQDSPLHF. For the CDR3, the DNA is TGTGCCAGCAGCATCACAGGGCAGGATTCACCCCTCCACTTT.

This rearrangement joins TRBV2 to TRBJ2-5; tentative D call: TRBD1 (6 bases). Germline values: CDR1 SNHLY, CDR2 FYNNEI. This CDR3 has 13 residues. V lost 8 bases and J 4 bases, leaving 14 bases between the germline ends. The CDR3 bases are TGTGCCAGCGGGGGCAGGGTCGGAGAGACCCAGTACTTC. This encodes CASGGRVGETQYF.

The V call is TRBV12-3 or TRBV12-4, the J call TRBJ1-2; no clear D gene. Trimming pared 5 bases from V and 5 bases from J, leaving 24 bases between. The CDR3 contains 17 residues. CDR3 coding DNA: TGTGCCAGCAGTCTTATGAGGGCAGCACACGGAGGGTATGGCTACACCTTC. Translating gives CASSLMRAAHGGYGYTF.

The chain employs TRBV29-1 and TRBJ2-5; 8 bases match TRBD2. The length of the CDR3 is 17 residues. The V segment lost 6 bases and the J segment 1 base; nucleotides outside the gene matches: 16. Germline values: CDR1 SQVTM, CDR2 ANQGSEA. CDR3: CSVNPPRGSGVQETQYF. The CDR3 coding sequence is TGCAGCGTGAACCCCCCGAGGGGTAGCGGGGTCCAAGAGACCCAGTACTTC.

There are a few counts of this clonotype. This sequence joins TRBV27 and TRBJ2-1, with 8 nucleotides matching TRBD1. V trimming: 7 bases; J trimming: 5 bases; junction bases outside the gene matches: 4. The CDR3 has 13 amino acids. Germline-derived CDR1 and CDR2 are MNHEY and SMNVEV (reference sequence). CDR3 coding DNA: TGTGCCAGCAATCAACAGGGGGACAATGAGCAGTTCTTC. It translates to CASNQQGDNEQFF.

Only a few counts were recorded for this clonotype. The chain carries TRBV24-1 and TRBJ2-1; D perhaps matches TRBD2 (6 bases). CDR1 KGHDR and CDR2 SFDVKD come from the germline V gene. V lost 2 bases to trimming and J lost 9 bases, with 10 bases between them. CDR3 length: 13 amino acids. The CDR3 coding sequence is TGTGCCACCAGTGATTGGAGGGGTCTTGAGCAGTTCTTC. It specifies CATSDWRGLEQFF.

There are a few counts of this clonotype. The genes are TRBV6-5 and TRBJ1-1; TRBD1 might be the D (6 bases). Germline CDR1 reads MNHEY; CDR2 reads SVGAGI. The ends were cut back, 4 bases at V and 5 bases at J, with 14 bases in the middle. The CDR3 covers 14 residues. CDR3 sequence: CASSLAGARTEAFF. The DNA of the CDR3 is TGTGCCAGCAGTTTGGCAGGGGCGAGGACTGAAGCTTTCTTT.

The V and J genes are TRBV12-3 or TRBV12-4 and TRBJ1-1; D possibly corresponds to TRBD1 (5 bases). With 6 bases removed from V and 11 bases from J, the gap between germline ends came to 13 bases. The CDR3 is 11 residues long. The CDR3 region is CASSLGDGAFF. CDR3 DNA: TGTGCCAGCAGCCTCGGGGACGGGGCTTTCTTT.

In this sample, this clonotype turned up a few times. This chain connects TRBV20-1 to TRBJ2-7; D uncertain. Germline V lookup: CDR1 DFQATT, CDR2 SNEGSKA (reference sequence). The V and J ends lost 3 bases and 5 bases respectively, with 8 bases between them. This CDR3 is built from 11 residues. The CDR3 loop reads CSASLSDEQYF. DNA for the CDR3: TGCAGTGCTAGCCTTTCGGACGAGCAGTACTTC.

DNA for the CDR3: TGTGCCAGCAGTTTGCTGATTTTCACTGAAGCTTTCTTT. This gives the protein CASSLLIFTEAFF. V and J are TRBV27 and TRBJ1-1; D is unclear. Germline values: CDR1 MNHEY, CDR2 SMNVEV (reference sequence). V was pared by 3 bases and J by 4 bases, with 9 bases between. The CDR3 is 13 residues long.

This clonotype was recorded a few times. The rearrangement joins TRBV6-1 to TRBJ2-7, with TRBD1 matching over 7 bases. The CDR3 runs to 14 residues. Germline values: CDR1 MNHNS, CDR2 SASEGT. V shed 8 bases and J 1 base; nucleotides not matched to a gene: 8. The CDR3 coding sequence is TGTGCCAGCCAACGCCGGGACAGATCCTACGAGCAGTACTTC. Amino acid sequence: CASQRRDRSYEQYF.

In its sample, this clonotype was seen a few times. This chain links TRBV6-5 with TRBJ2-7; either TRBD1 or TRBD2 may fit D (5 bases each). Trimming took 0 bases from V and 4 from J, leaving 13 bases between them. This CDR3 spans 15 amino acids. Germline CDR1 MNHEY, CDR2 SVGAGI. In DNA, the CDR3 is TGTGCCAGCAGTTACTCGCACAGTTGGGGGTACGAGCAGTACTTC. This sequence encodes CASSYSHSWGYEQYF.

The chain couples TRBV10-3 to TRBJ1-2; D is undetermined. V lost 8 bases to trimming and J lost 5 bases, with 18 bases between them. The germline CDR1 and CDR2 sequences are ENHRY and SYGVKD. There are 14 residues in the CDR3. The CDR3: CAILSGGSEYGYTF. In nucleotides, the CDR3 is TGTGCCATCCTGTCTGGAGGGAGCGAATATGGCTACACCTTC.

V gene TRBV7-9 combines with J gene TRBJ2-1; TRBD1 aligns across 7 bases. This CDR3 region has 16 residues. Germline CDR1 SEHNR, CDR2 FQNEAQ (reference sequence). The trim removed 1 base at V and 6 bases at J, leaving 9 bases unmatched. CDR3 protein: CASSLVQGTIGNEQFF. In DNA, the CDR3 is TGTGCCAGCAGCTTAGTACAGGGGACGATCGGCAATGAGCAGTTCTTC.

This clonotype has only a few counts. The chain joins TRBV6-5 to TRBJ2-6; no clear D. V was pared by 3 bases and J by 0 bases, with 9 bases between. The CDR3 covers 16 residues. CDR1 MNHEY and CDR2 SVGAGI come from the germline V gene. CDR3 sequence reads: CASSYFPYSGANVLTF. The DNA for the CDR3 is TGTGCCAGCAGTTATTTCCCCTACTCTGGGGCCAACGTCCTGACTTTC.

The chain couples TRBV7-9 to TRBJ2-3; D is possibly TRBD1 (5 bases). With 3 bases removed from V and 6 bases from J, the gap between germline ends came to 13 bases. CDR1 and CDR2 from the germline V gene are SEHNR and FQNEAQ (reference sequence). The CDR3 runs 14 residues. The CDR3 region has the DNA TGTGCCAGCAGCTTCGTGGGGCCTACGGATACGCAGTATTTT. This sequence encodes CASSFVGPTDTQYF.

This clonotype has more than one count but fewer than ten. The gene calls are TRBV15 and TRBJ2-3; 9 nucleotides match TRBD2. V lost 2 bases and J lost 2; bases outside the gene matches: 8. Looked up from germline, CDR1 is LNHNV and CDR2 is YYDKDF (reference sequence). The CDR3 covers 17 residues. The CDR3 is CATSRPPGLAITDTQYF. CDR3 nucleotides: TGTGCCACCAGCAGACCTCCGGGACTAGCAATCACAGATACGCAGTATTTT.

This clonotype occurred a few times. The gene calls are TRBV7-2 and TRBJ2-1, with 7 bases identical to TRBD2. Germline loops: CDR1 SGHTA, CDR2 FQGNSA. Trimming at V came to 3 bases and at J to 0 bases, leaving 5 bases not matched to a gene. CDR3 length: 16 amino acids. The CDR3 sequence: CASSLKGGSSYNEQFF. The DNA for the CDR3 is TGTGCCAGCAGCTTGAAGGGCGGGAGCTCCTACAATGAGCAGTTCTTC.

V is TRBV20-1 and J is TRBJ1-4; TRBD1 might be the D (6 bases). Germline values: CDR1 DFQATT, CDR2 SNEGSKA (reference sequence). The ends were cut back, 2 bases at V and 7 bases at J, with 17 bases in the middle. This CDR3 is built from 15 residues. The CDR3 sequence is CSARIDGEGGEKLFF. The CDR3 nucleotides are TGCAGTGCTAGAATAGATGGTGAGGGGGGTGAAAAACTGTTTTTT.